Listed below are T cell receptor beta chains from one sample, sequenced in a study of blood T cell repertoires in COVID-19. The assay was immunoSEQ multiplex PCR, and TCRdb's table has in-frame clones only and misses some. The top ten hold 25% to 30% of the sample, which has fewer than 150,000 clones, around 89% seen once. Sequenced: peripheral blood. The receptors derive from a human donor in a cohort sampled during active COVID-19. CDR3s include the opening cysteine and the closing phenylalanine or tryptophan. The D gene is left open where the match is weak. Clone size is given for some rows only: seen once, a few or many times, or a class if the clone is expanded.

clone size: NA
D gene: TRBD2
J gene: TRBJ2-2
V gene: TRBV19
CDR3 DNA: TGTGCCAGTAGAGGACTAGCCGGGGAGCTGTTTTTT
CDR3 protein: CASRGLAGELFF

clone size: NA
D gene: TRBD2
J gene: TRBJ2-2
V gene: TRBV7-6
CDR3 DNA: TGTGCCAGCAGCTTTCGGACTAGCGGGGTTCGAAACACCGGGGAGCTGTTTTTT
CDR3 protein: CASSFRTSGVRNTGELFF

clone size: NA
D gene: TRBD1
J gene: TRBJ2-7
V gene: TRBV13
CDR3 DNA: TGTGCCAGCAGCCTCCAGACAGGGACCGAGCAGTACTTC
CDR3 protein: CASSLQTGTEQYF

clone size: NA
D gene: NA
J gene: TRBJ1-2
V gene: TRBV19
CDR3 DNA: TGTGCCAGTCAGACAGTTAACTATGGCTACACCTTC
CDR3 protein: CASQTVNYGYTF

clone size: NA
D gene: TRBD1
J gene: TRBJ1-2
V gene: TRBV2
CDR3 DNA: TGTGCCAGCAGTGAAGCCCCCGGGACAGGGGTTGGCTACACCTTC
CDR3 protein: CASSEAPGTGVGYTF

clone size: once
D gene: NA
J gene: TRBJ1-1
V gene: TRBV9
CDR3 DNA: TGTGCCAGCAGCCCCTGGACAGCCTACACTGAAGCTTTCTTT
CDR3 protein: CASSPWTAYTEAFF

clone size: many
D gene: TRBD1
J gene: TRBJ1-2
V gene: TRBV28
CDR3 DNA: TGTGCCAGCAGTCTGACAGGGGGCGGAGGCTACACCTTC
CDR3 protein: CASSLTGGGGYTF

clone size: NA
D gene: NA
J gene: TRBJ1-2
V gene: TRBV10-3
CDR3 DNA: TGTGCCATCACTATGAGTGGTAACTATGGCTACACCTTC
CDR3 protein: CAITMSGNYGYTF

clone size: NA
D gene: TRBD1
J gene: TRBJ2-3
V gene: TRBV4-3
CDR3 DNA: TGCGCCAGCAGCCATGGACAGGGCGTCGCAGATACGCAGTATTTT
CDR3 protein: CASSHGQGVADTQYF

clone size: NA
D gene: NA
J gene: TRBJ1-3
V gene: TRBV3-1/TRBV3-2
CDR3 DNA: TGTGCCAGCAGCCCAACAGGACGCCGGGGAAACACCATATATTTT
CDR3 protein: CASSPTGRRGNTIYF

clone size: NA
D gene: TRBD1
J gene: TRBJ1-3
V gene: TRBV29-1
CDR3 DNA: TGCAGCGTGTTGGACAGGGTGAGCTCTGGAAACACCATATATTTT
CDR3 protein: CSVLDRVSSGNTIYF

clone size: NA
D gene: TRBD1
J gene: TRBJ2-7
V gene: TRBV29-1
CDR3 DNA: TGCAGCGTTCAGGGGGCTTACGAGCAGTACTTC
CDR3 protein: CSVQGAYEQYF

clone size: NA
D gene: TRBD1
J gene: TRBJ1-1
V gene: TRBV12-5
CDR3 DNA: TGTGCTAGTGGTCAGGGACAGGGGATGAACACTGAAGCTTTCTTT
CDR3 protein: CASGQGQGMNTEAFF

clone size: NA
D gene: TRBD1
J gene: TRBJ1-2
V gene: TRBV30
CDR3 DNA: TGTGCCTGGAACCTCGGACAGGTGCTTAACTATGGCTACACCTTC
CDR3 protein: CAWNLGQVLNYGYTF

clone size: few
D gene: NA
J gene: TRBJ1-6
V gene: TRBV11-2
CDR3 DNA: TGTGCCAGCAGCTTCACAGGGACAAATTCACCCCTCCACTTT
CDR3 protein: CASSFTGTNSPLHF

clone size: once
D gene: TRBD1
J gene: TRBJ1-5
V gene: TRBV6-2/TRBV6-3
CDR3 DNA: TGTGCCAGCAGTTATGACAGGGGGCGCGGGGAAAATCAGCCCCAGCATTTT
CDR3 protein: CASSYDRGRGENQPQHF

clone size: few
D gene: NA
J gene: TRBJ1-3
V gene: TRBV2
CDR3 DNA: TGTGCCAGTCAGCAGGGTAACTCTGGAAACACCATATATTTT
CDR3 protein: CASQQGNSGNTIYF

clone size: NA
D gene: TRBD1
J gene: TRBJ2-7
V gene: TRBV19
CDR3 DNA: TGTGCCAATCGGACAGGGAGATACGAGCAGTACTTC
CDR3 protein: CANRTGRYEQYF

clone size: few
D gene: NA
J gene: TRBJ2-1
V gene: TRBV7-8
CDR3 DNA: TGTGCCAGCAGCTTATCAGACGGAGGTGAGCAGTTCTTC
CDR3 protein: CASSLSDGGEQFF

clone size: NA
D gene: TRBD1
J gene: TRBJ1-2
V gene: TRBV10-3
CDR3 DNA: TGTGCCATCAGGGGACAGGGCTGGGGCTACACCTTC
CDR3 protein: CAIRGQGWGYTF

clone size: few
D gene: NA
J gene: TRBJ2-2
V gene: TRBV3-1/TRBV3-2
CDR3 DNA: TGTGCCAGCAGCCAGGAGGGGTTTCTAGGGAACACCGGGGAGCTGTTTTTT
CDR3 protein: CASSQEGFLGNTGELFF

clone size: NA
D gene: NA
J gene: TRBJ2-5
V gene: TRBV4-2
CDR3 DNA: TGTGCCAGCAGCCAACAACAGGGTTCCGCCGAGACCCAGTACTTC
CDR3 protein: CASSQQQGSAETQYF

clone size: NA
D gene: TRBD1
J gene: TRBJ2-1
V gene: TRBV4-1
CDR3 DNA: TGCGCCAGCAGCCTGGACAGGGGAGGAGGTTTCTCCTACAATGAGCAGTTCTTC
CDR3 protein: CASSLDRGGGFSYNEQFF

clone size: NA
D gene: NA
J gene: TRBJ1-1
V gene: TRBV5-1
CDR3 DNA: TGCGCCAGCAGCTTACCCGACACAGCCCCTGAAGCTTTCTTT
CDR3 protein: CASSLPDTAPEAFF

clone size: NA
D gene: TRBD1
J gene: TRBJ1-1
V gene: TRBV14
CDR3 DNA: TGTGCCAGCAGGCAAGCAGGGGGCGCGGAAACTGAAGCTTTCTTT
CDR3 protein: CASRQAGGAETEAFF

clone size: NA
D gene: NA
J gene: TRBJ2-7
V gene: TRBV18
CDR3 DNA: TGTGCCAGCTCACCTCTCCAGAACTACGAGCAGTACTTC
CDR3 protein: CASSPLQNYEQYF

clone size: NA
D gene: NA
J gene: TRBJ1-5
V gene: TRBV6-5
CDR3 DNA: TGTGCCAGCAGTTCCTCAACAGGGTTTTACAATCAGCCCCAGCATTTT
CDR3 protein: CASSSSTGFYNQPQHF